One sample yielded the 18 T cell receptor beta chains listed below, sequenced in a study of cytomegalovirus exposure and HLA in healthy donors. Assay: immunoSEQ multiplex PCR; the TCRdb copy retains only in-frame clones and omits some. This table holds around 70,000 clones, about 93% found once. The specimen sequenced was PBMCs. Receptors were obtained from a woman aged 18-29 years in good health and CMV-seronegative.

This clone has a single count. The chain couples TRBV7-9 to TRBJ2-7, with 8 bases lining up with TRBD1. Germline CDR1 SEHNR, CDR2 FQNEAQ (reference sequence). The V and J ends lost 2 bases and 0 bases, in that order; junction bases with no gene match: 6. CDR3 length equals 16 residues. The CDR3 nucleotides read TGTGCCAGCAGCTTAACCCGGGACAGGAGCTCCTACGAGCAGTACTTC. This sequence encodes CASSLTRDRSSYEQYF.

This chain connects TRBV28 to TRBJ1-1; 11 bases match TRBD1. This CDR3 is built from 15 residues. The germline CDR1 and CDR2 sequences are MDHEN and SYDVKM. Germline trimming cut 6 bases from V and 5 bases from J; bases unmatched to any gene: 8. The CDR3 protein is CASRPPGTGGTEAFF. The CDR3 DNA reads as TGTGCCAGCAGGCCTCCGGGGACAGGGGGTACTGAAGCTTTCTTT.

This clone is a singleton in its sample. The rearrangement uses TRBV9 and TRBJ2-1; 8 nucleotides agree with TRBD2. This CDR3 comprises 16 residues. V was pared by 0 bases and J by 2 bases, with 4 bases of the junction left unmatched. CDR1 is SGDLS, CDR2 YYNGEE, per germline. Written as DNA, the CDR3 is TGTGCCAGCAGCGTAGGTCTAGCGGGCGCCTACAATGAGCAGTTCTTC. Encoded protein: CASSVGLAGAYNEQFF.

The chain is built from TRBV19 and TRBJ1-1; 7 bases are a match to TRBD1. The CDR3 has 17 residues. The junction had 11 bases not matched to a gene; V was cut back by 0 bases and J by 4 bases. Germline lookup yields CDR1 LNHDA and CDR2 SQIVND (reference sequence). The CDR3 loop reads CASSIDVNRGLITEAFF. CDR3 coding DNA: TGTGCCAGTAGTATAGATGTAAACAGGGGTTTAATCACTGAAGCTTTCTTT. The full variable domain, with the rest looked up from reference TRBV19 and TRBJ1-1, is DGGITQSPKYLFRKEGQNVTLSCEQNLNHDAMYWYRQDPGQGLRLIYYSQIVNDFQKGDIAEGYSVSREKKESFPLTVTSAQKNPTAFYLCASSIDVNRGLITEAFFGQGTRLTVV.

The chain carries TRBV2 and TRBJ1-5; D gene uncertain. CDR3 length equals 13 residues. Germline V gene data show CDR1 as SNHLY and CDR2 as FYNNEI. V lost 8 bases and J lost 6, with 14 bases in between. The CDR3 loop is CASCQYLSQPQHF. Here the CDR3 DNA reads TGTGCCAGCTGCCAGTATCTCAGTCAGCCCCAGCATTTT.

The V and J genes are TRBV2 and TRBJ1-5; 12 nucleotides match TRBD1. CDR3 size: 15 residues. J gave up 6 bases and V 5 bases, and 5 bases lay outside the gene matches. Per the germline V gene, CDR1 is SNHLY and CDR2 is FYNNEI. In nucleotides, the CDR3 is TGTGCCAGCAGTATGGGACAGGGGGCTTCTCAGCCCCAGCATTTT. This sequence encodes CASSMGQGASQPQHF.

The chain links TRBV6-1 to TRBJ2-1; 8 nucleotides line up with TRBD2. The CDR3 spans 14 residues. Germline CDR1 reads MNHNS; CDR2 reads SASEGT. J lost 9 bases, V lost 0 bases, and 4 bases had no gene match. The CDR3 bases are TGTGCCAGCAGTGAAGCCGCGGGGGGCCTTGAGCAGTTCTTC. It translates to CASSEAAGGLEQFF.

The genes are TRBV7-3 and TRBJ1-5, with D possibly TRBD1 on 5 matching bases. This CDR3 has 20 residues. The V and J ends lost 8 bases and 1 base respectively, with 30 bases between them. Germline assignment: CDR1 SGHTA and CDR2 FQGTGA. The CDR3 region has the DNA TGTGCCAGCCACCCACGAACAGTCACCAGGGAGGCGGGGAGCAATCAGCCCCAGCATTTT. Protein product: CASHPRTVTREAGSNQPQHF.

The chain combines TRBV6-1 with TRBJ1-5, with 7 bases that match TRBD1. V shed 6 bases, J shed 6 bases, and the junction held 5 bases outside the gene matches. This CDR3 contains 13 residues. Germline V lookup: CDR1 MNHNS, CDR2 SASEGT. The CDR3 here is CASRTGLGQPQHF. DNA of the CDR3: TGTGCCAGCAGGACAGGGTTGGGTCAGCCCCAGCATTTT.

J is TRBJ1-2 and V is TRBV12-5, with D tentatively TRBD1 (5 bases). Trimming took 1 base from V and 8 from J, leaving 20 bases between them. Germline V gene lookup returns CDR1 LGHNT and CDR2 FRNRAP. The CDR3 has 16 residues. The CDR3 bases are TGTGCTAGTGGTTTGGCCACAGTTGGGGTTTACAGGGGCTACACCTTC. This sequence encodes CASGLATVGVYRGYTF.

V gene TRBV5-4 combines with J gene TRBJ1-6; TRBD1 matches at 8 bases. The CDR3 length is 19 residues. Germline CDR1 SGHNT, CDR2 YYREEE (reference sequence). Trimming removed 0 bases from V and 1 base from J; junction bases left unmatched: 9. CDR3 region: CASSLVQGDRSSYNSPLHF. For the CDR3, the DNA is TGTGCCAGCAGCTTGGTACAGGGGGACCGCTCTTCCTATAATTCACCCCTCCACTTT.

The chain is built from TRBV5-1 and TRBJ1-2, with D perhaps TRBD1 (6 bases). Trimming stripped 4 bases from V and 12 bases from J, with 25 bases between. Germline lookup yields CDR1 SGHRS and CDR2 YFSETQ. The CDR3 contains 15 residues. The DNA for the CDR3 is TGCGCCAGCAGCCCCCGAGGGACAAGCACGGGGAGAGACACCTTC. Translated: CASSPRGTSTGRDTF. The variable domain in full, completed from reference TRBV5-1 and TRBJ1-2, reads KAGVTQTPRYLIKTRGQQVTLSCSPISGHRSVSWYQQTPGQGLQFLFEYFSETQRNKGNFPGRFSGRQFSNSRSEMNVSTLELGDSALYLCASSPRGTSTGRDTFGSGTRLTVV.

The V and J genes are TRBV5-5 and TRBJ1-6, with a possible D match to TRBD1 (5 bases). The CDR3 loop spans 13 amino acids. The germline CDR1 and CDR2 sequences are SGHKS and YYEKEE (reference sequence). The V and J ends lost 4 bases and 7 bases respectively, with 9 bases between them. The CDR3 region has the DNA TGTGCCAGCAGCCCCTGGGGCAATTCACCCCTCCACTTT. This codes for CASSPWGNSPLHF.

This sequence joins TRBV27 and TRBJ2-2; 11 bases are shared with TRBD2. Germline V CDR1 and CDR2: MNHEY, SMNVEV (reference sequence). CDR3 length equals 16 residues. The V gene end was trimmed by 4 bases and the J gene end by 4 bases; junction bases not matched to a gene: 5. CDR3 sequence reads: CASSSPLAGGTGELFF. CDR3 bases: TGTGCCAGCAGTTCGCCCCTAGCGGGGGGCACCGGGGAGCTGTTTTTT.

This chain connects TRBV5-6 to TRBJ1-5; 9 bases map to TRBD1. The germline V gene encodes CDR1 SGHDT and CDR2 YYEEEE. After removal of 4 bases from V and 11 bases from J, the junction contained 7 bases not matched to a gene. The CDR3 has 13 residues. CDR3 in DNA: TGTGCCAGCAGCACCGGGACAGGGATAGCCCAGCATTTT. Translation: CASSTGTGIAQHF.

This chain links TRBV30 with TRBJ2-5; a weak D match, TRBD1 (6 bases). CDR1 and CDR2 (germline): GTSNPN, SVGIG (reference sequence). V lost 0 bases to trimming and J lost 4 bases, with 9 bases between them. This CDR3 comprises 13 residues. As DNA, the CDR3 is TGTGCCTGGAGTGTAACAGGGATAGAGACCCAGTACTTC. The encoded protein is CAWSVTGIETQYF.

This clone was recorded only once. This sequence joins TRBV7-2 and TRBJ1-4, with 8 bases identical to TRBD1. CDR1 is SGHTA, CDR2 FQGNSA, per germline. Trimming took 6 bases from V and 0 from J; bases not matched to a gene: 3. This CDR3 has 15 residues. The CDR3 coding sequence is TGTGCCAGCAGTGGACAGGGCACAACTAATGAAAAACTGTTTTTT. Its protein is CASSGQGTTNEKLFF.

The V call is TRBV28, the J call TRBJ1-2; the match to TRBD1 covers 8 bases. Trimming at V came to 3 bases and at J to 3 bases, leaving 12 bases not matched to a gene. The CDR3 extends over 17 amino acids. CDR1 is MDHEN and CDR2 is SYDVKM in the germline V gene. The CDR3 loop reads CASSFRIKARGHYGYTF. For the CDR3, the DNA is TGTGCCAGCAGTTTTAGGATTAAGGCCAGGGGGCACTATGGCTACACCTTC.